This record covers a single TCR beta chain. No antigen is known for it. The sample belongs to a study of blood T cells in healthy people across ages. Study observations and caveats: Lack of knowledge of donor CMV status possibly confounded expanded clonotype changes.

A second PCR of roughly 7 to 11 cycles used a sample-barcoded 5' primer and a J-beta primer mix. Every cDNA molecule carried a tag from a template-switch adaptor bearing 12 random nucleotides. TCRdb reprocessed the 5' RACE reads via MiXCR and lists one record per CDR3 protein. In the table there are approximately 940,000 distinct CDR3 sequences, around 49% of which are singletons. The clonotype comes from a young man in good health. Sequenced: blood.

The CDR3 DNA reads as TGTGCCATCAGTTTTGGACAGGGGTACGAGCAGTACTTC. Its translation: CAISFGQGYEQYF. The chain carries TRBV10-3 and TRBJ2-5, with TRBD1 identical over 9 bases. Gene TRBJ2-7 matches the end of the DNA better, so the J call may be wrong. The CDR3 extends over 13 amino acids. Germline loops: CDR1 ENHRY, CDR2 SYGVKD.